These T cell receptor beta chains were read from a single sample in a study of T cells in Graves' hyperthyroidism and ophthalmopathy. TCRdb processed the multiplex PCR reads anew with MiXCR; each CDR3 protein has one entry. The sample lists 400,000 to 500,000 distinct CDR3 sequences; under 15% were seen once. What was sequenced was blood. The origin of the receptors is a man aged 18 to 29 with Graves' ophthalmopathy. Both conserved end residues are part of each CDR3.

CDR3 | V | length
CASSVTGGTSGANVLTF | TRBV2 | 17
CASSQGSGTIITDTQYF | TRBV3-1 | 17
CASSSGLAVFSSYNEQFF | TRBV5-1 | 18
CASSPYDTEAFF | TRBV18 | 12
CASSPTVGGNTIHF | TRBV18 | 14
CASSGPTGSETEAFF | TRBV4-1 | 15
CASSPRGPRHDNEQYF | TRBV7-8 | 16
CASSVFTSGSTDTQYF | TRBV9 | 16
CAWSAQGQLEKLFF | TRBV30 | 14
CATSDADQPQHF | TRBV24-1 | 12
CASSSGGRDGETQYF | TRBV5-1 | 15
CASRRDRVDGANVLTF | TRBV2 | 16
CASSYWAGIYNEQFF | TRBV6-6 | 15
CSATGALGDGYTF | TRBV20-1 | 13
CASSSRTGVTGELFF | TRBV5-1 | 15
CAWTGVRSETRYF | TRBV30 | 13
CASSDGRVDAEQYF | TRBV5-1 | 14
CASSPPRQGEFEQYF | TRBV18 | 15
CSARDGTRNTEAFF | TRBV29-1 | 14
CASSQFPDRGHSEQYF | TRBV6-1 | 16
CASSLRGPTEAFF | TRBV27 | 13
CATSPAGQNYGYTF | TRBV15 | 14
CATSDASYSNQPQHF | TRBV24-1 | 15
CSVEDLRGGDTEAFF | TRBV29-1 | 15